Below, 18 T cell receptor beta chains from the same sample are listed, as sequenced in a study of shared clonotypes between healthy human individuals. Sequenced by immunoSEQ multiplex PCR; TCRdb stores in-frame clones only, minus some. The data show some 470,000 clones, about three quarters seen once. The sequenced material came from PBMCs. These TCRs come from a woman aged 40 to 50 in good health. Some clones in this sample may be carry-over from other donors' samples.

This clone was seen just once. This chain joins TRBV7-9 and TRBJ2-1; D may be TRBD1 (6 bases). Germline V gives CDR1 SEHNR, CDR2 FQNEAQ (reference sequence). CDR3 size: 15 residues. The V gene lost 7 bases and the J gene lost 0 bases, with 13 bases spanning the gap. CDR3 loop: CASKTGTSSYNEQFF. CDR3 bases: TGTGCCAGCAAAACCGGGACAAGCTCCTACAATGAGCAGTTCTTC.

The V call is TRBV6-1, the J call TRBJ2-7, with D possibly matching TRBD1 (5 bases). V was pared by 8 bases and J by 3 bases, with 11 bases between. In germline, CDR1 is MNHNS, CDR2 SASEGT. This CDR3 comprises 12 residues. CDR3 DNA sequence: TGTGCCAGCCAGGGTAGTAACTACGAGCAGTACTTC. This codes for CASQGSNYEQYF.

The chain carries TRBV19 and TRBJ2-2, with a tentative D call TRBD2 (6 bases). The V gene's germline CDR1 is LNHDA and CDR2 SQIVND (reference sequence). The CDR3 is made up of 16 amino acids. V dropped 1 base and J dropped 0 bases, with 9 bases sitting between them. DNA for the CDR3: TGTGCCAGTAGTATAGGATCGGGGGCGAACACCGGGGAGCTGTTTTTT. Protein product: CASSIGSGANTGELFF.

This clone was counted at least ten times. The V call is TRBV28, the J call TRBJ2-4, with D hard to call. The CDR3 is 13 amino acids. Germline CDR1 and CDR2: MDHEN and SYDVKM. V shed 6 bases and J shed 6 bases, with 12 bases lying between them. The CDR3, as DNA: TGTGCCAGCAGGAGGAAATCAAGAAACATTCAGTACTTC. Translating it yields CASRRKSRNIQYF.

The V call is TRBV7-2, the J call TRBJ1-5; the D gene is possibly TRBD1 (5 bases). Germline V gene lookup returns CDR1 SGHTA and CDR2 FQGNSA. Trimming stripped 5 bases from V and 11 bases from J, with 22 bases between. The CDR3 has 15 amino acids. CDR3 DNA: TGTGCCAGCAGCCTAGGGACCTCCGAGGGCAGGGCCCAGCATTTT. Protein sequence: CASSLGTSEGRAQHF.

This chain links TRBV5-1 with TRBJ2-2; tentative D call: TRBD1 (6 bases). Germline V CDR1 and CDR2: SGHRS, YFSETQ. The V gene lost 4 bases and the J gene lost 5 bases, with 12 bases spanning the gap. This CDR3 region has 14 residues. CDR3 nucleotide sequence: TGCGCCAGCAGCCCCCGACAGGCGACCGGGGAGCTGTTTTTT. It specifies CASSPRQATGELFF.

Points on this clone: Other DNA sequences in the same sample also yield this CDR3. The chain employs TRBV7-2 and TRBJ2-1; 8 bases line up with TRBD2. Germline CDR1 reads SGHTA; CDR2 reads FQGNSA. The CDR3 runs 15 residues. Trimming removed 3 bases from V and 2 bases from J; junction bases left unmatched: 3. This CDR3 reads CASSLAGGTYNEQFF. CDR3 nucleotides: TGTGCCAGCAGCTTGGCGGGAGGAACCTACAATGAGCAGTTCTTC.

J is TRBJ2-7 and V is TRBV5-4, with TRBD1 matching 8 bases. This CDR3 is built from 15 residues. Germline trimming cut 4 bases from V and 2 bases from J; bases unmatched to any gene: 8. CDR1 and CDR2 from the germline V gene are SGHNT and YYREEE (reference sequence). This CDR3 is CASSESTGVTYEQYF. CDR3 sequence (DNA): TGTGCCAGCAGCGAGTCGACAGGGGTTACCTACGAGCAGTACTTC.

A single count supports this clone. A clone one base away is much larger, so this may be a read error. The CDR3 DNA reads as TGTGCCAGCAGCTTAGCAGGGTTGGGTGGCTACACCTTC. Translation: CASSLAGLGGYTF. V usage is TRBV7-9 and J usage is TRBJ1-2, with no clear D. The length of the CDR3 is 13 residues. The V and J ends lost 0 bases and 7 bases respectively, with 9 bases between them. The V gene's germline CDR1 is SEHNR and CDR2 FQNEAQ (reference sequence).

CDR3 protein: CASSQDLGGEQFF. CDR3 DNA: TGTGCCAGCAGCCAAGACCTAGGGGGTGAGCAGTTCTTC. The chain combines TRBV14 with TRBJ2-1; D is perhaps TRBD1 (6 bases). The V gene lost 0 bases and the J gene lost 9 bases, with 9 bases spanning the gap. Germline V gene sequence: CDR1 SGHDN, CDR2 FVKESK. This CDR3 is 13 amino acids long.

V gene TRBV6-5 combines with J gene TRBJ2-1, with 8 bases matching TRBD2. Germline V gene data show CDR1 as MNHEY and CDR2 as SVGAGI. The V gene end was trimmed by 6 bases and the J gene end by 0 bases; junction bases not matched to a gene: 1. CDR3 size: 14 residues. CDR3 nucleotides: TGTGCCAGCAGGAGCGGGGGCTCCTACAATGAGCAGTTCTTC. Translation: CASRSGGSYNEQFF.

This clone was seen just once. This rearrangement joins TRBV5-1 to TRBJ2-7, with D uncertain. V was cut by 0 bases and J by 6 bases, with 13 bases left in between. Germline CDR1 SGHRS, CDR2 YFSETQ. CDR3 length equals 14 residues. The CDR3 nucleotides read TGCGCCAGCAGCTTGGCAGACCCCGCCTCCGAGCAGTACTTC. Amino acid sequence: CASSLADPASEQYF.

The chain joins TRBV21-1 to TRBJ2-7; the table assigns TRBD2, which was not confirmed against the DNA. TRBV21-1 counts as a pseudogene. This CDR3 is built from 15 residues. The CDR3 loop reads CASSKRGGGTYEQYF. The DNA of the CDR3 is TGTGCCAGCAGCAAACGAGGCGGGGGGACCTACGAGCAGTACTTC.

V and J are TRBV7-3 and TRBJ2-1; 11 bases line up with TRBD2. Germline V gives CDR1 SGHTA, CDR2 FQGTGA. V shed 2 bases, J shed 8 bases, and the junction held 5 bases outside the gene matches. The CDR3 has 15 amino acids. DNA of the CDR3: TGTGCCAGCAGCTTAGCCTCGACTAGCGGGGATGAGCAGTTCTTC. Protein sequence: CASSLASTSGDEQFF.

The genes are TRBV7-8 and TRBJ2-3; either TRBD1 or TRBD2 may supply D (5 bases each). Germline lookup yields CDR1 SGHVS and CDR2 FQNEAQ. Trimming took 5 bases from V and 1 from J, leaving 13 bases between them. The CDR3 is 15 amino acids. The CDR3 protein is CASSPMGVGTDTQYF. Here the CDR3 DNA reads TGTGCCAGCAGCCCGATGGGGGTCGGCACAGATACGCAGTATTTT.

The chain combines TRBV14 with TRBJ1-3, with D hard to call. CDR1 and CDR2 from the germline V gene are SGHDN and FVKESK. V lost 2 bases, J lost 4 bases, and 6 bases lay in between. This CDR3 has 13 residues. CDR3 residues: CASSQNRGNTIYF. CDR3 sequence (DNA): TGTGCCAGCAGCCAAAACCGCGGAAACACCATATATTTT.

The rearrangement uses TRBV5-1 and TRBJ2-5; D may be TRBD1 (5 bases). Trimming stripped 4 bases from V and 3 bases from J, with 13 bases between. The CDR3 length is 14 residues. The germline CDR1 and CDR2 sequences are SGHRS and YFSETQ. CDR3 region: CASSRNPREETQYF. The CDR3 DNA reads as TGCGCCAGCAGCCGCAACCCCAGGGAAGAGACCCAGTACTTC.

The CDR3: CASSSIVGKLFF. CDR3 bases: TGTGCCAGCAGCTCTATTGTAGGAAAACTGTTTTTT. The rearrangement uses TRBV28 and TRBJ1-4; no definite D call. Germline V gives CDR1 MDHEN, CDR2 SYDVKM. V lost 6 bases, J lost 10 bases, and 12 bases lay in between. The CDR3 length is 12 residues.